The source of this TCR beta chain is a study of T-cell reconstitution after alpha-beta-depleted transplantation in children. Study-wide findings and caveats: Newly generated T cells supplied most T-cell counts and diversity one year post-transplant. Reports say that about two months after transplant, the alpha-beta T cells came out of several hundred graft clones that had expanded. Surviving recipient T cells and thymic progenitors accounted for the high day-60 TCRbeta diversity observed in some patients.

This clonotype was counted once. Its antigen is undetermined. Researchers prepared the TCRbeta library using unique molecular identifiers, the study reports. TCRdb used MiXCR to reprocess the PCR reads, holding one entry per CDR3 protein. This sample has about 580,000 distinct CDR3 sequences, with 20% to 25% found just once. The germline V gene encodes CDR1 PRHDT and CDR2 FYEKMQ (reference sequence). With 0 bases removed from V and 2 bases from J, the gap between germline ends came to 13 bases. CDR3 length: 16 residues. Sequencing was performed on PBMCs, mostly from graft donor cells, taken 360 days after TCRalphabeta/CD19-depleted stem cell transplant. The rearrangement uses TRBV13 and TRBJ2-5; D remains unclear. The TCR comes from a boy younger than two who had a stem cell transplant for acute myeloid leukemia, so the T cells may come from the graft donor. The CDR3 sequence: CASSLGAWTLQETQYF. The CDR3 coding sequence is TGTGCCAGCAGCTTAGGGGCCTGGACCCTACAAGAGACCCAGTACTTC.